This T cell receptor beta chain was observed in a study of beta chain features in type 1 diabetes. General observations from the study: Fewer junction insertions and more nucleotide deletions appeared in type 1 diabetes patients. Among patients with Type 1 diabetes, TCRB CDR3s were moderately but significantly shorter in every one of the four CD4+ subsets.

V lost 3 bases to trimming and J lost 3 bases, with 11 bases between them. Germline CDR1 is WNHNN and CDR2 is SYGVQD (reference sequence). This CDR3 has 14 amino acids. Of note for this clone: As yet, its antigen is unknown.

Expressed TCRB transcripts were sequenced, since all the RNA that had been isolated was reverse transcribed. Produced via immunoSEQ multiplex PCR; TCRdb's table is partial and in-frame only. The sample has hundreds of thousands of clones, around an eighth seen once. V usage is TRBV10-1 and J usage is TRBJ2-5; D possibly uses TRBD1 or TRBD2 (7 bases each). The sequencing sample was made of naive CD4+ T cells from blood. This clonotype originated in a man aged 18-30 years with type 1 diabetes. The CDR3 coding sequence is TGCGCCAGCAGTGAAGCAGGGGGGGAAGAGACCCAGTACTTC. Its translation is CASSEAGGEETQYF.